The present entry profiles one T cell receptor beta chain with its context. The clone's antigen remains unknown. It has no much larger one-base neighbor in the sample; base qualities were not kept. TCRbeta CDR3 regions were amplified from genomic DNA using the immunoSEQ Assay, a bias-controlled multiplex PCR. The paper's data handling went like this. Within the assay, amplification of reference gene primers was used to estimate how many nucleated cells each sample contained. To quantify the absolute abundance of each unique TCRbeta CDR3 rearrangement, sequence reads were collapsed and filtered. Productive Simpson clonality was computed per sample as the square root of Simpson's diversity index over productive rearrangements. Here the immuneACCESS table is served through TCRdb, limited to in-frame sequences with V and J called. Missing clones are a known gap in these copies; in checked studies unresolved V genes cover under half, and the rest lacks a known reason. V and J calls and clone size follow that table, whereas D and trimming were derived from the DNA. The sample yields 430,000 or so clones; around 90% were counted once. The ten largest clones add up to about 0.91% of the sample.

The CDR3 runs 15 amino acids, cysteine and phenylalanine included. Only the CDR3 DNA is retained, 45 bases long and in frame from the first base. Unmatched junction bases come to 7, with V trimmed by 3 bases and J by 4 bases. Based on the germline V gene, the CDR1 and CDR2 sequences are KGHSH and LQKENI. The record originates from a study of blood T cell repertoires in COVID-19 (dated by TCRdb to the early 2020s). About the investigation overall: Collaborator samples came from the United States, Italy and Spain and covered acute and convalescent phases of COVID-19. The prospective study material was composed of cDNA or gDNA derived from T cells, B-cell-depleted T cells, or PBMCs. Subjects who had been exposed to COVID-19, were actively infected with it, or had recovered from it provided the deeply sampled blood TCRbeta repertoires that made up the dataset. The repertoires were made available in a free public database intended to serve as a resource for research on the immune response to SARS-CoV-2. Samples came from the ongoing ImmuneRACE study (first 160 participants) plus 1,254 subjects from 6 global collaborators. A de-identified subject ID, COVID-19 status, age in years and sex were almost always included in the sample metadata. Where available, HLA class I and class II types were obtained from metadata supplied by the sample provider rather than from assay-based typing. Broader findings and caveats from the paper: How much clinical and demographic metadata was included differed by source and by participant, and the metadata was provided uncurated.

In Seattle, one collaborating source enrolled patients while the infection was active and tracked those patients longitudinally over the course of disease. Collaborating institutions collected whole blood in K2EDTA tubes following their own protocols. Collaborator samples were shipped for TCRbeta analysis as frozen whole blood, isolated PBMCs, or DNA extracted from either sample type. This TCR was recovered from a man younger than 35 with COVID-19, enrolled during active disease. Sequenced sample: peripheral blood. The chain joins TRBV18 to TRBJ2-3, and TRBD2 aligns with 7 junction nucleotides. The DNA sequence reads TGTGCCAGCTCACCCGGGGGGAATTGGGCAGATACGCAGTATTTT. Translated, this is CASSPGGNWADTQYF.